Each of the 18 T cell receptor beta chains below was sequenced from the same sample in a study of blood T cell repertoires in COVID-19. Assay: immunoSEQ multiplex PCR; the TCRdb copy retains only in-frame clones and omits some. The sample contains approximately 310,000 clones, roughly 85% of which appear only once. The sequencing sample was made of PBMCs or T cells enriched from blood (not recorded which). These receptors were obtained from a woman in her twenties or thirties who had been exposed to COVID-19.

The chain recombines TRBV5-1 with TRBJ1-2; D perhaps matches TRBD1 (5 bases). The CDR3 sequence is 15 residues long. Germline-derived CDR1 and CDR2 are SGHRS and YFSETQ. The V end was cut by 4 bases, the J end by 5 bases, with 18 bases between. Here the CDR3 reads CASSPPGVDRYGYTF. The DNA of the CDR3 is TGCGCCAGCAGCCCTCCGGGGGTTGATAGATATGGCTACACCTTC.

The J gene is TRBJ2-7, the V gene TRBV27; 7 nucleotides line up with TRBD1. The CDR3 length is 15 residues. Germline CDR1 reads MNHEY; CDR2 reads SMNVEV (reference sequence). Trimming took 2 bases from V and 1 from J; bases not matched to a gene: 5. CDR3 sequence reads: CASSLRGQSSYEQYF. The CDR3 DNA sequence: TGTGCCAGCAGTTTAAGGGGACAGAGTTCCTACGAGCAGTACTTC.

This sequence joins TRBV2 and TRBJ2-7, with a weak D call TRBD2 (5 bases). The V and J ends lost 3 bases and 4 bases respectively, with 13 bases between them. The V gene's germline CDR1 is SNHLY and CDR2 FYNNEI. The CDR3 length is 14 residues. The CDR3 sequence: CASSENAGSYEQYF. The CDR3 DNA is TGTGCCAGCAGTGAGAACGCGGGTTCGTACGAGCAGTACTTC.

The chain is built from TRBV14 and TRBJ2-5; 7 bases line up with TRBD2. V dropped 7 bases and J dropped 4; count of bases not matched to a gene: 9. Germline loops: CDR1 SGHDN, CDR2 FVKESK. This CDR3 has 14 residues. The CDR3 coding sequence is TGTGCCAGCAATAGCGGGCTTTTACGAGAGACCCAGTACTTC. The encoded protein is CASNSGLLRETQYF.

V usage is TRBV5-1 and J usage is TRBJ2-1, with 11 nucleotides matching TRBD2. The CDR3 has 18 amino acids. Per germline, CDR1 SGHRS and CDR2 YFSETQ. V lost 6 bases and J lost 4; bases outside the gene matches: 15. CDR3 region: CASTMGLAGGPFYNEQFF. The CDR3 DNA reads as TGCGCCAGCACGATGGGTTTAGCGGGAGGGCCCTTTTACAATGAGCAGTTCTTC.

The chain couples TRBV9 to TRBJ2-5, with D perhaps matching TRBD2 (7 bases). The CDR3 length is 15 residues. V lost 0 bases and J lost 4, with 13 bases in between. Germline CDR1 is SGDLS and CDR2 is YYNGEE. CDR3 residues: CASSVDTGGPETQYF. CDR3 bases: TGTGCCAGCAGCGTAGATACCGGGGGGCCAGAGACCCAGTACTTC. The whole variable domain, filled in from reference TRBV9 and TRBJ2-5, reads DSGVTQTPKHLITATGQRVTLRCSPRSGDLSVYWYQQSLDQGLQFLIQYYNGEERAKGNILERFSAQQFPDLHSELNLSSLELGDSALYFCASSVDTGGPETQYFGPGTRLLVL.

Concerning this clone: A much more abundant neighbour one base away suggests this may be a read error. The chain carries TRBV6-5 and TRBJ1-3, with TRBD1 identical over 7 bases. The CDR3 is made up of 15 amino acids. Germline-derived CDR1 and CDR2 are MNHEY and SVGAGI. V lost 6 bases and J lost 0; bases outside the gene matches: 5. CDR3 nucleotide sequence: TGTGCCAGCAGGCCACAGGGGACCTCTGGAAACACCATATATTTT. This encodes CASRPQGTSGNTIYF.

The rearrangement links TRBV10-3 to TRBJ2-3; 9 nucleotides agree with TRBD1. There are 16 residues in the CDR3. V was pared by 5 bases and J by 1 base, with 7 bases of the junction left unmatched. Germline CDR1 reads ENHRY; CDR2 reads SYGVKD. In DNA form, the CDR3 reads TGTGCCATCAGTAAACAGGGGGCGCGAGGCACAGATACGCAGTATTTT. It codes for CAISKQGARGTDTQYF.

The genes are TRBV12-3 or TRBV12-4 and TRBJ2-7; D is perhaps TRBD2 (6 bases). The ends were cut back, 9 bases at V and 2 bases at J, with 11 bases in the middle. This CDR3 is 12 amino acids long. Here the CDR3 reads CASSGRAYEQYF. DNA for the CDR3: TGTGCCAGTAGCGGTAGGGCCTACGAGCAGTACTTC.

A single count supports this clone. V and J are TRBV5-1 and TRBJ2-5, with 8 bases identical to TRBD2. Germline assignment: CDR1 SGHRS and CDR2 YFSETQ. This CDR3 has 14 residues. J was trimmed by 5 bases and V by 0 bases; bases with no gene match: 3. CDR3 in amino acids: CASSLGAGVETQYF. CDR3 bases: TGCGCCAGCAGCTTGGGAGCGGGGGTGGAGACCCAGTACTTC. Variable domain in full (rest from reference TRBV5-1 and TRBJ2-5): KAGVTQTPRYLIKTRGQQVTLSCSPISGHRSVSWYQQTPGQGLQFLFEYFSETQRNKGNFPGRFSGRQFSNSRSEMNVSTLELGDSALYLCASSLGAGVETQYFGPGTRLLVL.

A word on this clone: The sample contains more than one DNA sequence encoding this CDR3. The CDR3 sequence: CASSDYRVNYGYTF. The CDR3, as DNA: TGTGCCAGCAGTGATTACAGGGTTAACTATGGCTACACCTTC. The V and J genes are TRBV2 and TRBJ1-2; D possibly corresponds to TRBD1 (6 bases). CDR3 length equals 14 residues. Trimming took off 3 bases at V and 1 base at J, with 9 bases between the two ends. CDR1 and CDR2 from the germline V gene are SNHLY and FYNNEI.

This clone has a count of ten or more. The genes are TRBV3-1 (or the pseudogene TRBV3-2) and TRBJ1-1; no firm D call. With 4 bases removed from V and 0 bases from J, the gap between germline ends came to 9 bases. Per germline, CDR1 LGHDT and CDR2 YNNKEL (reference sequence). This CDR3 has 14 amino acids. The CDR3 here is CASSPRGMNTEAFF. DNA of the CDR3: TGTGCCAGCAGCCCCCGCGGCATGAACACTGAAGCTTTCTTT.

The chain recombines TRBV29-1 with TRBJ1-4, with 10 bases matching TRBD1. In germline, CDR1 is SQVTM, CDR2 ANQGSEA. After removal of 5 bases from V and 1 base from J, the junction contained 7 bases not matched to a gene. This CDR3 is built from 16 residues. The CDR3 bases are TGCAGCGTTTCGGGACAGGGGAGTGGAACTAATGAAAAACTGTTTTTT. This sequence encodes CSVSGQGSGTNEKLFF.

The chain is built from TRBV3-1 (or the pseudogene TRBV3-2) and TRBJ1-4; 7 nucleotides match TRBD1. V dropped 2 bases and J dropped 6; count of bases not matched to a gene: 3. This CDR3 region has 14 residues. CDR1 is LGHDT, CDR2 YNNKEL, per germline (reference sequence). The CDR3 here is CASSQQGVHEKLFF. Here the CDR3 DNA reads TGTGCCAGCAGCCAACAGGGGGTCCATGAAAAACTGTTTTTT.

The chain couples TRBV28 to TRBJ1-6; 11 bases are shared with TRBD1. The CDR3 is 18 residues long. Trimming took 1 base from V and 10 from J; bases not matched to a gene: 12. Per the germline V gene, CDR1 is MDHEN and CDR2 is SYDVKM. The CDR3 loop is CASSLSDPGQGGESPLHF. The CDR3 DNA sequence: TGTGCCAGCAGTTTATCGGACCCGGGACAGGGGGGCGAGTCACCCCTCCACTTT.

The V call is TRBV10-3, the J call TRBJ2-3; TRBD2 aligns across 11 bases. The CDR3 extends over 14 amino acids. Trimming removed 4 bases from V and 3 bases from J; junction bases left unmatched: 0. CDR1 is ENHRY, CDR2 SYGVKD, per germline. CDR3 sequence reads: CAISGLAGTDTQYF. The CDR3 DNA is TGTGCCATCAGTGGACTAGCGGGGACAGATACGCAGTATTTT.

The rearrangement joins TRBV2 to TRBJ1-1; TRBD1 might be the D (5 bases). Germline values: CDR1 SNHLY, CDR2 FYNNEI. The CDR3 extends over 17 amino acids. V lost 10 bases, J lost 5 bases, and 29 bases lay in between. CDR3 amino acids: CATNRLESWGVETEAFF. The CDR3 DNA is TGTGCCACGAATCGCCTGGAGAGTTGGGGGGTCGAGACTGAAGCTTTCTTT. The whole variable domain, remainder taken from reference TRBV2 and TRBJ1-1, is EPEVTQTPSHQVTQMGQEVILRCVPISNHLYFYWYRQILGQKVEFLVSFYNNEISEKSEIFDDQFSVERPDGSNFTLKIRSTKLEDSAMYFCATNRLESWGVETEAFFGQGTRLTVV.

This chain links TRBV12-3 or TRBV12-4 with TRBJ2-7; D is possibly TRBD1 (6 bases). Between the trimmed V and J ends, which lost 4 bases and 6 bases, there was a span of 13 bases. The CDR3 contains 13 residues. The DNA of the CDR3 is TGTGCCAGCAGTTCCGGGACACCTGTCGAGCAGTACTTC. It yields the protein CASSSGTPVEQYF.